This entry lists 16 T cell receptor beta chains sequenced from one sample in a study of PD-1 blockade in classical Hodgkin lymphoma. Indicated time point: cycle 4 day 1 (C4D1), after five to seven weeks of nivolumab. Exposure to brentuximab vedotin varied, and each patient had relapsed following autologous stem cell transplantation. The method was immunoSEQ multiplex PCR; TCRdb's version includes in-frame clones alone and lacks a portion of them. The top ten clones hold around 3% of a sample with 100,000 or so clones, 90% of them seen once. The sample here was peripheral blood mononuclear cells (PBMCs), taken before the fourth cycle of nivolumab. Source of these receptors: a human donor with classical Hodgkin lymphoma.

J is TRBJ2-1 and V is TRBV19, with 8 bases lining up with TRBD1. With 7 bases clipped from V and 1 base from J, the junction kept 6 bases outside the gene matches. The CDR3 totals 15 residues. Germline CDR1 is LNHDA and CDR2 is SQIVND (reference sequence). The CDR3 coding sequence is TGTGCCAGTACCCCGGACAGGGCTTCCTACAATGAGCAGTTCTTC. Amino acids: CASTPDRASYNEQFF.

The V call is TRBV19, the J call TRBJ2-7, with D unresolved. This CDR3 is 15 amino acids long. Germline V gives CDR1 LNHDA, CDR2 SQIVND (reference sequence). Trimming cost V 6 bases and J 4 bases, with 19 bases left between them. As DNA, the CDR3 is TGTGCCAGTAGCGATAGGTCCCTAGGAGTATACGAGCAGTACTTC. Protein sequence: CASSDRSLGVYEQYF.

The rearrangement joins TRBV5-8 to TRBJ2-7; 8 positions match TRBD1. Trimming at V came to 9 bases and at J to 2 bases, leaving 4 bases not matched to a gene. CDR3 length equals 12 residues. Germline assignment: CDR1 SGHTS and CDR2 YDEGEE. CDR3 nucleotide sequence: TGTGCCATCGGACAGGGCGCCTACGAGCAGTACTTC. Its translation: CAIGQGAYEQYF.

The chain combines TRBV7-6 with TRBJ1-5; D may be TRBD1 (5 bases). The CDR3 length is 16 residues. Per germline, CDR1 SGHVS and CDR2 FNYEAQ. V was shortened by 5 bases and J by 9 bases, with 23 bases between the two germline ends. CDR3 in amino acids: CASSPTVGDAFWPQHF. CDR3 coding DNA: TGTGCCAGCAGCCCGACCGTTGGGGACGCTTTTTGGCCCCAGCATTTT.

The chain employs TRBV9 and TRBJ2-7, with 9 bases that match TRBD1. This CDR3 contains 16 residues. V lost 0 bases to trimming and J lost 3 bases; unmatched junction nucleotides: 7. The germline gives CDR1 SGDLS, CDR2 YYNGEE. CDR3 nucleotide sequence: TGTGCCAGCAGCGTAGTAGCCGGGACAGGGTACTACGAGCAGTACTTC. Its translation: CASSVVAGTGYYEQYF.

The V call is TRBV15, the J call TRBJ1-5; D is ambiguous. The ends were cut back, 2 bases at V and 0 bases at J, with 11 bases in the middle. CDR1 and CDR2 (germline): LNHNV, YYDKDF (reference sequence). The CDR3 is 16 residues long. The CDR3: CATSRRPLDSNQPQHF. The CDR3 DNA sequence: TGTGCCACCAGCAGAAGACCCTTGGATAGCAATCAGCCCCAGCATTTT.

The CDR3 DNA reads TGTGCCAGCAGCTTATCCATGAACACTGAAGCTTTCTTT. Its protein product is CASSLSMNTEAFF. The V call is TRBV11-3, the J call TRBJ1-1; D gene uncertain. CDR3 length: 13 residues. V lost 2 bases, J lost 0 bases, and 4 bases lay in between. Germline CDR1 reads SGHNT; CDR2 reads YENEEA.

CDR3 amino acids: CASSPIAGPSTDTQYF. In nucleotides, the CDR3 is TGTGCCAGCAGCCCGATCGCGGGGCCTAGCACAGATACGCAGTATTTT. V gene TRBV7-9 combines with J gene TRBJ2-3, with D tentatively TRBD2 (6 bases). The CDR3 spans 16 residues. The V gene's germline CDR1 is SEHNR and CDR2 FQNEAQ (reference sequence). The germline V and J ends were trimmed by 5 bases and 0 bases, with 15 bases remaining between them.

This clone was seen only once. CDR3 loop: CASSISGGNEQFF. CDR3 bases: TGTGCCAGCAGTATTAGCGGGGGTAATGAGCAGTTCTTC. This chain connects TRBV27 to TRBJ2-1; TRBD2 matches at 9 bases. J gave up 7 bases and V 5 bases, and 3 bases lay outside the gene matches. This CDR3 region has 13 residues. Germline V gives CDR1 MNHEY, CDR2 SMNVEV (reference sequence).

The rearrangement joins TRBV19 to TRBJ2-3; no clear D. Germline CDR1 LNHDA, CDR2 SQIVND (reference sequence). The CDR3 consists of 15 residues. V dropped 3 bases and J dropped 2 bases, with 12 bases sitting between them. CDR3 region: CASSISSVFTDTQYF. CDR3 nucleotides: TGTGCCAGTAGTATTTCTTCGGTTTTCACAGATACGCAGTATTTT.

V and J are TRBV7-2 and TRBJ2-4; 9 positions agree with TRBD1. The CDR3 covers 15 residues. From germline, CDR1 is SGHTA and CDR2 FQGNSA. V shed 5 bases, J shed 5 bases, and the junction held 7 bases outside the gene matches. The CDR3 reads CASSPRGDRENIQYF. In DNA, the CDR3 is TGTGCCAGCAGCCCCCGTGGGGACAGGGAAAACATTCAGTACTTC.

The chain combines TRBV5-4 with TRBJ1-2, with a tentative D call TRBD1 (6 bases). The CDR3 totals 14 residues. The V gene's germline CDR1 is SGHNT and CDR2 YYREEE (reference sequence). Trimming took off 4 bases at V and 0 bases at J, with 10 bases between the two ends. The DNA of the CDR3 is TGTGCCAGCAGCCTACAGGGTACTAACTATGGCTACACCTTC. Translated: CASSLQGTNYGYTF.

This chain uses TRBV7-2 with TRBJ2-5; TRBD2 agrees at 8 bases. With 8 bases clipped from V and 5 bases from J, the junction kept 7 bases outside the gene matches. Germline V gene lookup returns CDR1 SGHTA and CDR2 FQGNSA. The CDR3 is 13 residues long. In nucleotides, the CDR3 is TGTGCCAGCTCCCGGGGGGGCTTGGAGACCCAGTACTTC. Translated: CASSRGGLETQYF.

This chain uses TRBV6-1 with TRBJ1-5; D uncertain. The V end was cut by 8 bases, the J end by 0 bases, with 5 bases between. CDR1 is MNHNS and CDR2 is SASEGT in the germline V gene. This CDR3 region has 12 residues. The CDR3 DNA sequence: TGTGCCAGCGGGGATAGCAATCAGCCCCAGCATTTT. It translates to CASGDSNQPQHF.

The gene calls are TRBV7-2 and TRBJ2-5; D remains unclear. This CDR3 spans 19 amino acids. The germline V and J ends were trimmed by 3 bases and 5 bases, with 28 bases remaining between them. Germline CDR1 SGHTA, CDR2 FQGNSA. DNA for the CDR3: TGTGCCAGCAGCTTGACCTCTAACGCGATCGCACTGTCTCGGGAGACCCAGTACTTC. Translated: CASSLTSNAIALSRETQYF.

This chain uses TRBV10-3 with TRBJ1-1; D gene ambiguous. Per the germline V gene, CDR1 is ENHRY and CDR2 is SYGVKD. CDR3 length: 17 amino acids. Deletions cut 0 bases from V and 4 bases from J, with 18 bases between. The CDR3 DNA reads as TGTGCCATCAGTGAGTCCTTCCGCGCAGGTGAGGGCACTGAAGCTTTCTTT. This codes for CAISESFRAGEGTEAFF.